Given below is one T cell receptor beta chain in context. This CDR3 comprises 14 residues. Trimming stripped 4 bases from V and 0 bases from J, with 9 bases between. Looked up from germline, CDR1 is MGHRA and CDR2 is YSYEKL. Repertoires were generated with immunoSEQ multiplex PCR, while TCRdb's copy carries only in-frame clones and drops some. Counted here are 90,000 or so clones, around 86% occurring once; the ten biggest clones make up 1.3%. This specimen belongs to a study of control samples from healthy donors and cancer patients. The sample comprised blood. The source is a woman in her fifties or sixties in good health. This chain connects TRBV4-1 to TRBJ1-1, with D unclear. CDR3 DNA sequence: TGCGCCAGCAGCCCCCGGGCCTTGAACACTGAAGCTTTCTTT. This sequence encodes CASSPRALNTEAFF.